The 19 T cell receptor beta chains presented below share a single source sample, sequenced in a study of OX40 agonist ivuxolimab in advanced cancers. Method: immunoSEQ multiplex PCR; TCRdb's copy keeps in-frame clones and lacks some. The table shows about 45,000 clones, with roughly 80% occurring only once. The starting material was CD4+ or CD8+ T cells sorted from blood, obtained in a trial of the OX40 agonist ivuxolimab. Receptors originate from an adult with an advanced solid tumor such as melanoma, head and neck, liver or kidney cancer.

The CDR3 here is CASSLWLADAYEQYF. The CDR3 DNA sequence: TGTGCCAGCAGCTTGTGGCTAGCGGATGCCTACGAGCAGTACTTC. The rearrangement uses TRBV11-3 and TRBJ2-7, with 7 bases aligning to TRBD2. The ends lost 3 bases at V and 2 bases at J; junction bases unmatched: 7. CDR1 and CDR2 (germline): SGHNT, YENEEA. This CDR3 has 15 amino acids.

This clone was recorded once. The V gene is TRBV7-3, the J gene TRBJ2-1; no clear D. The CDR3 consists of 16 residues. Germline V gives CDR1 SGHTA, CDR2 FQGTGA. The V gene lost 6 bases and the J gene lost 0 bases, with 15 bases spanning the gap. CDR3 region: CASSSTAGSSYNEQFF. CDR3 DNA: TGTGCCAGCAGTTCGACTGCCGGTAGCTCCTACAATGAGCAGTTCTTC.

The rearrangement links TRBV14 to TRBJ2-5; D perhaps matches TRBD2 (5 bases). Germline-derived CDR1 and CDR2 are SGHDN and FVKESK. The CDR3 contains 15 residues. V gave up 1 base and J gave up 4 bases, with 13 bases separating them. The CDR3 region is CASSQVEGYGETQYF. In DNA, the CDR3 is TGTGCCAGCAGCCAAGTAGAGGGTTACGGAGAGACCCAGTACTTC.

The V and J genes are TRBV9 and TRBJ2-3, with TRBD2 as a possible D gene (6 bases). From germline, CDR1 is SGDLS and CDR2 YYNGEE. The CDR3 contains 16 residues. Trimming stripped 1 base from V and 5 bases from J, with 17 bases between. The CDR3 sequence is CASSVFGGGLEDTQYF. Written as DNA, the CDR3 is TGTGCCAGCAGCGTATTCGGGGGTGGCTTGGAAGATACGCAGTATTTT.

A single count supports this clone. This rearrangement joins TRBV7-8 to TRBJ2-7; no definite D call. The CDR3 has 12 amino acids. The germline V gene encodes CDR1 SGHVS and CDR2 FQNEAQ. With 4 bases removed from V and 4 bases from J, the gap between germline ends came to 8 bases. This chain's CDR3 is CASSSGLYEQYF. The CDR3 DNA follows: TGTGCCAGCAGCTCTGGCTTATACGAGCAGTACTTC.

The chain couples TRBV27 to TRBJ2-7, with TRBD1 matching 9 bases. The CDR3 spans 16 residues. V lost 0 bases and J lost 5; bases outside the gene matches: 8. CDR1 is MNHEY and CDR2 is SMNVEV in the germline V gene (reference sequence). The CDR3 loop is CASSLSAGTGIDEQYF. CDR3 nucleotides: TGTGCCAGCAGTTTATCGGCCGGGACAGGGATTGACGAGCAGTACTTC.

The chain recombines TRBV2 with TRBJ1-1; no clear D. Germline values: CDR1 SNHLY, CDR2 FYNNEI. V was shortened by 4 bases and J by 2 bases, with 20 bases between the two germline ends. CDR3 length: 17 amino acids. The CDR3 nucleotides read TGTGCCAGCAGTGTTGTGGACTCCGAGGGCCAAAACACTGAAGCTTTCTTT. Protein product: CASSVVDSEGQNTEAFF.

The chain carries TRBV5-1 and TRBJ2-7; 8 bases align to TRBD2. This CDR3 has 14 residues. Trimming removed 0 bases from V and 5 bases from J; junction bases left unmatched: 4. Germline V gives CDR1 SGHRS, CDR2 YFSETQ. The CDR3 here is CASSLAGGANEQYF. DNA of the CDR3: TGCGCCAGCAGCTTGGCCGGGGGGGCTAACGAGCAGTACTTC. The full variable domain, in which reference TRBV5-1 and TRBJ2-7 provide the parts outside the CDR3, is KAGVTQTPRYLIKTRGQQVTLSCSPISGHRSVSWYQQTPGQGLQFLFEYFSETQRNKGNFPGRFSGRQFSNSRSEMNVSTLELGDSALYLCASSLAGGANEQYFGPGTRLTVT.

CDR3 loop: CASSMGGLTGGTEAFF. The CDR3 nucleotides read TGCGCCAGCAGCATGGGTGGCCTTACAGGGGGTACTGAAGCTTTCTTT. The gene calls are TRBV4-1 and TRBJ1-1; TRBD1 agrees at 8 bases. CDR1 MGHRA and CDR2 YSYEKL come from the germline V gene. V lost 5 bases, J lost 5 bases, and 13 bases stayed unmatched. CDR3 length: 16 amino acids.

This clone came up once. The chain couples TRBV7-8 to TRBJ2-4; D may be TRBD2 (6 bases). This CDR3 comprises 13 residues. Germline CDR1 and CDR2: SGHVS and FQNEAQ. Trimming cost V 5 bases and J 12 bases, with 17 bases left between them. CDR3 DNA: TGTGCCAGCAGCAGTGGGGGGACTCGGAATCAGTACTTC. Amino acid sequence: CASSSGGTRNQYF.

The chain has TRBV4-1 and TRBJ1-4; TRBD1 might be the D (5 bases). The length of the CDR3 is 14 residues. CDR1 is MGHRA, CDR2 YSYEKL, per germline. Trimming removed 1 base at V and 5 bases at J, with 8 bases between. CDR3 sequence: CASSQGWGNEKLFF. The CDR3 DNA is TGCGCCAGCAGCCAAGGTTGGGGGAATGAAAAACTGTTTTTT.

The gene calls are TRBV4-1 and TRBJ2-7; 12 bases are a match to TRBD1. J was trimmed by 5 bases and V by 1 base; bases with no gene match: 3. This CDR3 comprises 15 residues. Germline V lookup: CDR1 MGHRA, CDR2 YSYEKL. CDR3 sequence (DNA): TGCGCCAGCAGCCAAGCGGGACAGGGGGCAAACGAGCAGTACTTC. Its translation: CASSQAGQGANEQYF.

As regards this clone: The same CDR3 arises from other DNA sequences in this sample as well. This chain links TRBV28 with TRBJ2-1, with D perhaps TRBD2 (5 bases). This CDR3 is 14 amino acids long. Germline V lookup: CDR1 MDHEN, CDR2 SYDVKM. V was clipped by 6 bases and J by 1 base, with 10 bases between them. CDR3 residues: CASRPPGSYNEQFF. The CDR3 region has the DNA TGTGCCAGCAGGCCCCCGGGATCCTACAATGAGCAGTTCTTC. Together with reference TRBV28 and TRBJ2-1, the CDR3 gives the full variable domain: DVKVTQSSRYLVKRTGEKVFLECVQDMDHENMFWYRQDPGLGLRLIYFSYDVKMKEKGDIPEGYSVSREKKERFSLILESASTNQTSMYLCASRPPGSYNEQFFGPGTRLTVL.

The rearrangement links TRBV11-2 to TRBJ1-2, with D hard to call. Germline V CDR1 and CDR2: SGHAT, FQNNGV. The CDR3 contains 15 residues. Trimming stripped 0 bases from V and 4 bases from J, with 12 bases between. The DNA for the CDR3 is TGTGCCAGCAGCTTAGATACCGGCAGCGGCTATGGCTACACCTTC. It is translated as CASSLDTGSGYGYTF.

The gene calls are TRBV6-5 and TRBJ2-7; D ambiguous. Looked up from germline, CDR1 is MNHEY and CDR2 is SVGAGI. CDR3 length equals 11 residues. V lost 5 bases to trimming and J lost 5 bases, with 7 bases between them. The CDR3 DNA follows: TGTGCCAGCAGTACAATCCACGAGCAGTACTTC. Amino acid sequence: CASSTIHEQYF.

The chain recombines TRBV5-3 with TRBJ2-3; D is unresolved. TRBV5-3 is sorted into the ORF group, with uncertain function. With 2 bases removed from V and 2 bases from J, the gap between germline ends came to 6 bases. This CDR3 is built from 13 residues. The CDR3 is CARSLDITDTQYF. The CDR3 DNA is TGTGCCAGAAGCTTAGACATCACAGATACGCAGTATTTT.

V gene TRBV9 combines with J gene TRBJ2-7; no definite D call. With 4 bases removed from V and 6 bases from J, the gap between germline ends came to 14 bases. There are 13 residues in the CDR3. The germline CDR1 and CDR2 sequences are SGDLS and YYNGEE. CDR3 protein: CASSPWTQSEQYF. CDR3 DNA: TGTGCCAGCAGCCCCTGGACCCAGTCCGAGCAGTACTTC.

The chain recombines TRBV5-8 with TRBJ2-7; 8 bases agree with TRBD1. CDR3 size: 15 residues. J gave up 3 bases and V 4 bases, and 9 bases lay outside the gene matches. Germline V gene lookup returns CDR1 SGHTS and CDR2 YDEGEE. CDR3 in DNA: TGTGCCAGCAGCACACAGGGGGTGCCAATCTACGAGCAGTACTTC. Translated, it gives CASSTQGVPIYEQYF.

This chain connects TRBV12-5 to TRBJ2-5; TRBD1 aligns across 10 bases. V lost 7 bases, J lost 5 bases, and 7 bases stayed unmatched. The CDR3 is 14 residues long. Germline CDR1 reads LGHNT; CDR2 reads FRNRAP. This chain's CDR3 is CASESTGGFETQYF. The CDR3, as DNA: TGTGCTAGTGAATCGACAGGGGGCTTCGAGACCCAGTACTTC.